The sequence of this T cell receptor beta chain was determined in a study of human T cells and chemical hapten exposure. Study as a whole: TCR yields differed between samples (mainly from small differences in pooled library volume).

Time point in this sample: pre-sensitization, week 0. Treatment: therapeutic diphenylcyclopropenone sensitization with weekly scalp DPC. Participating donors were patients with alopecia, aged 18 to 70 years, considered appropriate candidates for DPC. As concerns this clonotype: Its target is not known.

V lost 2 bases and J lost 0, with 11 bases in between. The CDR3 contains 16 residues. Per germline, CDR1 SGHTA and CDR2 FQGNSA. Findings and limits, study-wide: Donors, who had alopecia, may show an immune response that differs from healthy people's.

Unique molecular identifiers were linked by the library to individual cDNA molecules. One entry per CDR3 protein, called by TCRdb with MiXCR from the RACE reads. The table includes around 300,000 distinct CDR3 sequences, 7.5% to 9% detected once. The source material was whole blood, sampled in connection with sensitization to the hapten diphenylcyclopropenone (DPC). This chain connects TRBV7-2 to TRBJ1-3; no clear D. This sequence was found in a man between 18 and 29 years old with alopecia areata. Some clones in this sample may be carry-over from other donors' samples. The CDR3 region is CASSLNPGFSGNTIYF. CDR3 DNA: TGTGCCAGCAGCTTAAATCCGGGGTTCTCTGGAAACACCATATATTTT.